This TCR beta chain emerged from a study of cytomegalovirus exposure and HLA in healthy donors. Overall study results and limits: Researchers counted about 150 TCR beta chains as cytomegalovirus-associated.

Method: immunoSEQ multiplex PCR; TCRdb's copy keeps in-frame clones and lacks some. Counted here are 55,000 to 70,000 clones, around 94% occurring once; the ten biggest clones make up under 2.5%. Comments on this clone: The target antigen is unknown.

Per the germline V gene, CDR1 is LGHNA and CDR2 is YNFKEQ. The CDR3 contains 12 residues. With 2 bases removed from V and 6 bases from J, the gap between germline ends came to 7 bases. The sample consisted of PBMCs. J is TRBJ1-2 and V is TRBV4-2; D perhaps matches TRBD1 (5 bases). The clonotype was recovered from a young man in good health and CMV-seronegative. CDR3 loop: CASSQSRDGYTF. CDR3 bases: TGTGCCAGCAGCCAATCCAGGGATGGCTACACCTTC.